The 18 T cell receptor beta chains reported below all come from one sample, sequenced in a study of CD8 T cells in Susac syndrome. With random hexamers, reverse transcription was performed on roughly 0.45 to 1 ug of RNA. TCRdb redid the calling of the immunoSEQ multiplex PCR reads with MiXCR, one entry per CDR3 protein. The sample carries some 300,000 distinct CDR3 sequences, roughly 90% recorded once. Sample: CD8+ T cells from PBMCs. All receptors derive from a human donor with multiple sclerosis.

The chain links TRBV12-3 or TRBV12-4 to TRBJ2-7, with 7 bases matching TRBD1. The CDR3 extends over 15 amino acids. With V trimmed by 1 base and J by 4 bases, 7 bases remained unmatched. In nucleotides, the CDR3 is TGTGCCAGCAGTTTAGGTACCCAGGGGGAGTACGAGCAGTACTTC. It codes for CASSLGTQGEYEQYF.

The chain carries TRBV7-9 and TRBJ1-5; 7 bases align to TRBD1. CDR1 and CDR2 from the germline V gene are SEHNR and FQNEAQ (reference sequence). The CDR3 length is 16 residues. The V segment lost 5 bases and the J segment 5 bases; nucleotides outside the gene matches: 12. The CDR3 bases are TGTGCCAGCAGCGATAGACAGGGCCGGGAGGATCAGCCCCAGCATTTT. Encoded protein: CASSDRQGREDQPQHF.

The chain couples TRBV24-1 to TRBJ2-1, with 8 bases that match TRBD2. The CDR3 runs to 15 residues. V shed 1 base, J shed 6 bases, and the junction held 4 bases outside the gene matches. Germline CDR1 reads KGHDR; CDR2 reads SFDVKD. The CDR3 sequence is CATSDFAGGANEQFF. The CDR3 bases are TGTGCCACCAGTGATTTTGCCGGGGGGGCCAATGAGCAGTTCTTC.

The chain joins TRBV2 to TRBJ2-5, with a tentative D call TRBD2 (5 bases). Deletions cut 2 bases from V and 4 bases from J, with 11 bases between. The CDR3 length is 14 residues. Germline values: CDR1 SNHLY, CDR2 FYNNEI. The CDR3 loop reads CASSESDFGETQYF. The CDR3 DNA sequence: TGTGCCAGCAGTGAATCGGACTTCGGAGAGACCCAGTACTTC.

The chain joins TRBV7-8 to TRBJ2-2; D gene unclear. Between the trimmed V and J ends, which lost 1 base and 1 base, there was a span of 10 bases. CDR3 length: 16 amino acids. From germline, CDR1 is SGHVS and CDR2 FQNEAQ. The CDR3 sequence is CASSLGRRRNTGELFF. The CDR3 DNA reads as TGTGCCAGCAGCTTAGGTAGACGGCGGAACACCGGGGAGCTGTTTTTT.

This sequence joins TRBV7-8 and TRBJ1-2; 10 bases are a match to TRBD1. Germline V gene sequence: CDR1 SGHVS, CDR2 FQNEAQ. CDR3 length: 16 residues. The J segment lost 1 base and the V segment lost 6 bases, leaving 8 bases of the junction unmatched. The CDR3 nucleotides are TGTGCCAGCAGTCCCCCGGGGACAGGGGTTAACTATGGCTACACCTTC. This codes for CASSPPGTGVNYGYTF.

The V and J genes are TRBV30 and TRBJ2-2; a weak D match, TRBD2 (7 bases). Looked up from germline, CDR1 is GTSNPN and CDR2 is SVGIG (reference sequence). V dropped 3 bases and J dropped 3 bases, with 14 bases sitting between them. There are 15 residues in the CDR3. In nucleotides, the CDR3 is TGTGCCTGGAGCAACGGGGGGCGCGACACCGGGGAGCTGTTTTTT. It is translated as CAWSNGGRDTGELFF.

The chain has TRBV27 and TRBJ1-6; no reliable D call. Germline V gene lookup returns CDR1 MNHEY and CDR2 SMNVEV (reference sequence). The CDR3 loop spans 16 amino acids. The V end lost 6 bases, the J end lost 4 bases, and 16 bases lay between the germline ends. The CDR3 sequence: CASRPDPGGYNSPLHF. CDR3 in DNA: TGTGCCAGCAGGCCGGACCCGGGTGGATATAATTCACCCCTCCACTTT.

The rearrangement links TRBV29-1 to TRBJ1-5, with D maybe TRBD1 (6 bases). V lost 0 bases, J lost 2 bases, and 8 bases lay in between. The germline gives CDR1 SQVTM, CDR2 ANQGSEA. The CDR3 contains 14 residues. CDR3 DNA: TGCAGCGTTGAAGAGTCAGGGGGCAATCAGCCCCAGCATTTT. Amino acid sequence: CSVEESGGNQPQHF.

The genes are TRBV7-9 and TRBJ1-3; 7 bases align to TRBD1. V lost 5 bases and J lost 2; bases outside the gene matches: 12. Germline V gives CDR1 SEHNR, CDR2 FQNEAQ (reference sequence). The CDR3 runs to 17 residues. The CDR3, as DNA: TGTGCCAGCAGCCAAGAGTTGTCGAGGGGGCCTGGAAACACCATATATTTT. Its protein product is CASSQELSRGPGNTIYF.

The chain links TRBV7-6 to TRBJ1-5; TRBD1 matches at 8 bases. CDR1 is SGHVS, CDR2 FNYEAQ, per germline. CDR3 length: 17 amino acids. V was clipped by 3 bases and J by 6 bases; unmatched bases: 13. CDR3 DNA sequence: TGTGCCAGCAGCTTGGGTCCCAGGGGGCGCGGGGGTCAGCCCCAGCATTTT. Translating it yields CASSLGPRGRGGQPQHF.

This sequence joins TRBV19 and TRBJ2-7; 9 nucleotides line up with TRBD1. Trimming cost V 3 bases and J 6 bases; bases outside gene matches: 3. Germline CDR1 is LNHDA and CDR2 is SQIVND (reference sequence). This CDR3 spans 13 amino acids. DNA of the CDR3: TGTGCCAGTAGTATCGGGACAGGGCCCGAGCAGTACTTC. It encodes CASSIGTGPEQYF.

The rearrangement uses TRBV20-1 and TRBJ2-1, with 10 bases fitting TRBD2. From germline, CDR1 is DFQATT and CDR2 SNEGSKA (reference sequence). V trimming: 2 bases; J trimming: 1 base; junction bases outside the gene matches: 8. The CDR3 totals 17 residues. The CDR3 DNA follows: TGCAGTGCTAGATCCCCCCTAGCGGGAGCGTCCTACAATGAGCAGTTCTTC. Translation gives CSARSPLAGASYNEQFF.

The V and J genes are TRBV6-2 or TRBV6-3 and TRBJ1-1; TRBD1 matches at 8 bases. CDR1 and CDR2 (germline): MNHEY, SVGEGT. There are 17 residues in the CDR3. J lost 7 bases, V lost 6 bases, and 19 bases had no gene match. This CDR3 reads CASSPLRLGQGLLEAFF. The CDR3 DNA sequence: TGTGCCAGCAGCCCTTTACGACTTGGACAGGGCCTACTTGAAGCTTTCTTT.

V usage is TRBV9 and J usage is TRBJ2-1; 8 nucleotides agree with TRBD2. From germline, CDR1 is SGDLS and CDR2 YYNGEE. J was trimmed by 2 bases and V by 3 bases; bases with no gene match: 4. The CDR3 length is 15 residues. CDR3 sequence reads: CASSDAGGPYNEQFF. As DNA, the CDR3 is TGTGCCAGCAGCGACGCGGGGGGCCCCTACAATGAGCAGTTCTTC.

The V call is TRBV5-6, the J call TRBJ2-7; a weak D match, TRBD2 (6 bases). The germline gives CDR1 SGHDT, CDR2 YYEEEE. This CDR3 comprises 14 residues. Trimming took off 4 bases at V and 1 base at J, with 12 bases between the two ends. The CDR3 loop reads CASSIRGNSYEQYF. For the CDR3, the DNA is TGTGCCAGCAGCATACGCGGGAATTCCTACGAGCAGTACTTC. Looking up the rest from reference TRBV5-6 and TRBJ2-7 gives the full variable domain: DAGVTQSPTHLIKTRGQQVTLRCSPKSGHDTVSWYQQALGQGPQFIFQYYEEEERQRGNFPDRFSGHQFPNYSSELNVNALLLGDSALYLCASSIRGNSYEQYFGPGTRLTVT.

The rearrangement links TRBV27 to TRBJ2-1, with D possibly being TRBD2 (6 bases). There are 13 residues in the CDR3. From germline, CDR1 is MNHEY and CDR2 SMNVEV (reference sequence). With 5 bases removed from V and 8 bases from J, the gap between germline ends came to 13 bases. The CDR3 sequence is CASSPSAGYEQFF. CDR3 nucleotide sequence: TGTGCCAGCAGTCCAAGCGCGGGGTATGAGCAGTTCTTC.

This clonotype was seen a single time. The chain recombines TRBV7-2 with TRBJ2-5, with TRBD2 matching 9 bases. The CDR3 loop spans 16 amino acids. Germline V CDR1 and CDR2: SGHTA, FQGNSA. The V segment lost 5 bases and the J segment 3 bases; nucleotides outside the gene matches: 10. The CDR3 is CASSRLVAGGEETQYF. CDR3 DNA sequence: TGTGCCAGCAGCCGTTTGGTTGCGGGGGGGGAAGAGACCCAGTACTTC.